The present T cell receptor beta chain was sequenced within a study of cytomegalovirus exposure and HLA in healthy donors. The PCR made use of 60 Vbeta and 13 Jbeta primers. The method was immunoSEQ multiplex PCR; TCRdb's version includes in-frame clones alone and lacks a portion of them. The sample has 99,000 or so clones; roughly 13% are singletons. Study-wide points: In an earlier analysis, in 540 or so donors, most V segments appeared productive either ~90% or ~30% of the time. For cytomegalovirus status, the classifier reportedly gave diagnoses with high specificity and sensitivity.

V dropped 1 base and J dropped 7 bases, with 16 bases sitting between them. Germline V gene sequence: CDR1 SEHNR, CDR2 FQNEAQ (reference sequence). CDR3 length equals 15 residues. In the case of this clone: Its antigen is currently unknown.

Participants comprised healthy donors of bone marrow. Donors were ostensibly healthy at sampling, although undocumented immune exposures were probable. Material: PBMCs. The chain carries TRBV7-9 and TRBJ1-1; D is perhaps TRBD1 (6 bases). This TCR derives from a man aged 35 to 55 in good health and CMV-seropositive. This CDR3 reads CASSLGEGGSIEAFF. CDR3 DNA: TGTGCCAGCAGCTTAGGGGAGGGGGGTAGCATTGAAGCTTTCTTT.